This TCR beta chain was identified during a study of cytomegalovirus exposure and HLA in healthy donors. Worth noting for this clone: The antigen is undetermined.

Vbeta (60) and Jbeta (13) primers were used in the PCR. The assay was immunoSEQ multiplex PCR, and TCRdb's table has in-frame clones only and misses some. Seen here are some 130,000 clones, 85% observed once, and the top ten hold approximately 6.7%. J was trimmed by 7 bases and V by 1 base; bases with no gene match: 10. In germline, CDR1 is MGHRA, CDR2 YSYEKL. The CDR3 loop spans 16 amino acids. Findings of the study overall: An apparent linkage of common viral pathogens to several of the most significant clusters emerged in a later analysis.

This clonotype was sampled from a woman aged 25 to 45 in good health and CMV-seropositive. Specimen: PBMCs. The chain is built from TRBV4-1 and TRBJ2-4; 7 bases agree with TRBD1. The CDR3 DNA follows: TGCGCCAGCAGCCAAGGAACAGGGGCCGGCACGAACATTCAGTACTTC. Translation: CASSQGTGAGTNIQYF.